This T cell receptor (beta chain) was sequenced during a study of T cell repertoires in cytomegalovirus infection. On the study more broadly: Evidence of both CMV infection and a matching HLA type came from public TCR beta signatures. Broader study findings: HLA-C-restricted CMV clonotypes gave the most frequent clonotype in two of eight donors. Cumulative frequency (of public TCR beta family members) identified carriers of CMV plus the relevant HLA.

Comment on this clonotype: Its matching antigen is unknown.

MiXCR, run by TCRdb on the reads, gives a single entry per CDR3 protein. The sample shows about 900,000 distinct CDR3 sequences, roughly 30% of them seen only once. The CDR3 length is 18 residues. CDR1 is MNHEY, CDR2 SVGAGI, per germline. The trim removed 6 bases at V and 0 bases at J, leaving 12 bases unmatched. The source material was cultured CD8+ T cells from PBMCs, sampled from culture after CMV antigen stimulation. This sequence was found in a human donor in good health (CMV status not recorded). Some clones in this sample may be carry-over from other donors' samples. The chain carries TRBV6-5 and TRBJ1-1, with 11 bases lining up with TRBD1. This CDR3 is CASSDDRTGGILNTEAFF. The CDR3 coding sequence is TGTGCCAGCAGCGACGATAGGACAGGGGGCATTTTGAACACTGAAGCTTTCTTT.